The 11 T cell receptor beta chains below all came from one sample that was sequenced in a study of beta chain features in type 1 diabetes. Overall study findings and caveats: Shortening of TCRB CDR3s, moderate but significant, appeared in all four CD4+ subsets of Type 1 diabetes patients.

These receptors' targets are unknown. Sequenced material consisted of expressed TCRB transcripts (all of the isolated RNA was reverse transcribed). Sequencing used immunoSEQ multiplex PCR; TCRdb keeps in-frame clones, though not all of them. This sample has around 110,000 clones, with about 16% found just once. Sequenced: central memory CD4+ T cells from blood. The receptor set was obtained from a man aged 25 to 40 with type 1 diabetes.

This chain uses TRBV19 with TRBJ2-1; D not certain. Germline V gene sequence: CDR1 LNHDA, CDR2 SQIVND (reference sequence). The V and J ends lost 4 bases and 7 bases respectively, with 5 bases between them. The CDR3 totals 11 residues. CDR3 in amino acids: CASSSRNEQFF. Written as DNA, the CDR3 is TGTGCCAGTAGTAGTAGGAATGAGCAGTTCTTC.

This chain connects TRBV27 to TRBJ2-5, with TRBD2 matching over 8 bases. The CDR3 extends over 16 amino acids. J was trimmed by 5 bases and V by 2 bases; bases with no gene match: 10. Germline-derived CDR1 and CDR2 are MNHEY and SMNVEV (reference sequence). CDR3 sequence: CASSLVAGGEDETQYF. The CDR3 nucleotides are TGTGCCAGCAGTTTAGTGGCGGGGGGAGAGGATGAGACCCAGTACTTC.

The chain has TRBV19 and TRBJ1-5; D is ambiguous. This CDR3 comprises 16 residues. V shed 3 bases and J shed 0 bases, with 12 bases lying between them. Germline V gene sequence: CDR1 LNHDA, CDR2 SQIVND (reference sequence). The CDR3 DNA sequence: TGTGCCAGTAGTATTAAAGGCGGATATAGCAATCAGCCCCAGCATTTT. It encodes CASSIKGGYSNQPQHF.

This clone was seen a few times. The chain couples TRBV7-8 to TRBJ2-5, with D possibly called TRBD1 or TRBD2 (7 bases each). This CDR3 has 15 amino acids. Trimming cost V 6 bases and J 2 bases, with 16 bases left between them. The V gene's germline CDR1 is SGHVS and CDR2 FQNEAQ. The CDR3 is CASSQGGTRQETQYF. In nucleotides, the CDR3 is TGTGCCAGCAGTCAGGGGGGGACTCGACAAGAGACCCAGTACTTC.

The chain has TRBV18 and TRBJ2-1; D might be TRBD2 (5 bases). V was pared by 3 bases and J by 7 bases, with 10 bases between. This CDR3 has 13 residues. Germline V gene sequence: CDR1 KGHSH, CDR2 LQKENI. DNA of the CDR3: TGTGCCAGCTCACCTATGAGCGGAAATGAGCAGTTCTTC. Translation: CASSPMSGNEQFF.

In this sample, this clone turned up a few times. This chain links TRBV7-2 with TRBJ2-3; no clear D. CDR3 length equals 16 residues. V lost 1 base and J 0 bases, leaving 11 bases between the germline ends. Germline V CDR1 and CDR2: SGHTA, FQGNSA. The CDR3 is CASSLVVSSSTDTQYF. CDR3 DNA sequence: TGTGCCAGCAGCTTAGTAGTTTCGTCTAGCACAGATACGCAGTATTTT.

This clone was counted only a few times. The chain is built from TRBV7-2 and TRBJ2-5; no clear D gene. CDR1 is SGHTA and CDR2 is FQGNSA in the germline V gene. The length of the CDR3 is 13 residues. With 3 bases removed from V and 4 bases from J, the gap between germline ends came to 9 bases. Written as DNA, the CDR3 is TGTGCCAGCAGCTTTCCCGTCATAGAGACCCAGTACTTC. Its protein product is CASSFPVIETQYF. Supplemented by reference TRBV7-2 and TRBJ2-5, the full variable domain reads GAGVSQSPSNKVTEKGKDVELRCDPISGHTALYWYRQSLGQGLEFLIYFQGNSAPDKSGLPSDRFSAERTGGSVSTLTIQRTQQEDSAVYLCASSFPVIETQYFGPGTRLLVL.

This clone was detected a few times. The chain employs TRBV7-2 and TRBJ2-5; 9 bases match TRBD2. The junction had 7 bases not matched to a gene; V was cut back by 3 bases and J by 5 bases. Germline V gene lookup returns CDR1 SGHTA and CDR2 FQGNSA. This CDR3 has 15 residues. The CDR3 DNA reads TGTGCCAGCAGCTTTAGGCTAGCGGGGATTGAGACCCAGTACTTC. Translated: CASSFRLAGIETQYF. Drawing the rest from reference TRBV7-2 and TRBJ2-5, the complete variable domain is GAGVSQSPSNKVTEKGKDVELRCDPISGHTALYWYRQSLGQGLEFLIYFQGNSAPDKSGLPSDRFSAERTGGSVSTLTIQRTQQEDSAVYLCASSFRLAGIETQYFGPGTRLLVL.

The CDR3 region is CASSPPSRGNTEAFF. DNA of the CDR3: TGTGCCAGCTCACCACCGAGCAGGGGGAACACTGAAGCTTTCTTT. The rearrangement joins TRBV18 to TRBJ1-1, with a possible D match to TRBD1 (6 bases). V dropped 0 bases and J dropped 1 base, with 9 bases sitting between them. The CDR3 spans 15 residues. Germline V gives CDR1 KGHSH, CDR2 LQKENI. Together with reference TRBV18 and TRBJ1-1, the CDR3 gives the full variable domain: NAGVMQNPRHLVRRRGQEARLRCSPMKGHSHVYWYRQLPEEGLKFMVYLQKENIIDESGMPKERFSAEFPKEGPSILRIQQVVRGDSAAYFCASSPPSRGNTEAFFGQGTRLTVV.

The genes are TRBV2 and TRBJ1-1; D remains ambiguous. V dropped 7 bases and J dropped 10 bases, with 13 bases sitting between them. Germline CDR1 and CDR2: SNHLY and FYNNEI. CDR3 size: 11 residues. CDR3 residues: CASTQELGAFF. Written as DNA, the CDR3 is TGTGCCAGCACGCAGGAATTAGGAGCTTTCTTT.

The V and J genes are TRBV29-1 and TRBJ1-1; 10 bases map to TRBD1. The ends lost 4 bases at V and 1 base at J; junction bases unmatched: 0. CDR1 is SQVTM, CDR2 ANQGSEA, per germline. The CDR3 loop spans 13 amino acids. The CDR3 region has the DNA TGCAGCGTTGGGGACAGGGGGAACACTGAAGCTTTCTTT. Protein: CSVGDRGNTEAFF.